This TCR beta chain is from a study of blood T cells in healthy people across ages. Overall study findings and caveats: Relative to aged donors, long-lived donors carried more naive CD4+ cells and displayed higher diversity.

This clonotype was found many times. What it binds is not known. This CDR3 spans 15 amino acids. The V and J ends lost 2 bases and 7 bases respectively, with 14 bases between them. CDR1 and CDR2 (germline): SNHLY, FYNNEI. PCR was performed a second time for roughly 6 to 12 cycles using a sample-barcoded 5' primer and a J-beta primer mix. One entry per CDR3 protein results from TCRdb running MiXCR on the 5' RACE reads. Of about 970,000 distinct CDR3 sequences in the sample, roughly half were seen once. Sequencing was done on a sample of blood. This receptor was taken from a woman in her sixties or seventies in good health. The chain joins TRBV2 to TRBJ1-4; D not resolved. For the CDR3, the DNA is TGTGCCAGCAGTGAACCCGCCGGGCGGTTTGAAAAACTGTTTTTT. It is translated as CASSEPAGRFEKLFF.